In its sample, the clone carrying this TCR beta chain was seen a few times. Antigen specificity is unknown. The data stem from a study of T cells after yellow fever vaccination. For the study at large: Fractions of limited cellularity were prepared by means of SMART-Seq v4 Ultra Low Input. Findings and caveats of the study: The booster response re-showed most primary clones: around 96% CD4, 88% CD8. Just a small share of clonotypes turned up in the CD4 compartment as well as the CD8 compartment. Though weaker, the secondary response peaked faster, on day 5 versus 15.

The CDR3 has 14 residues. Between the trimmed V and J ends, which lost 4 bases and 0 bases, there was a span of 7 bases. Germline lookup yields CDR1 SGHTA and CDR2 FQGTGA. Via MiXCR, TCRdb re-called the 5' RACE reads, giving one row per CDR3 protein. The table has roughly 330,000 distinct CDR3 sequences, around 7% seen once. The rearrangement joins TRBV7-3 to TRBJ2-1; possible D gene TRBD1, 5 bases. The sample here was PBMCs, taken about 41 days after the first yellow fever vaccination. This clonotype was sampled from a man aged 18 to 35 who received the YFV17D yellow fever vaccine. The CDR3 loop is CASSSTGSYNEQFF. CDR3 nucleotides: TGTGCCAGCAGCTCCACAGGCTCCTACAATGAGCAGTTCTTC.